Each of the 17 T cell receptor beta chains below was sequenced from the same sample in a study of blood T cell repertoires in COVID-19 (dated by TCRdb to 2018 to 2021). Libraries were made using the immunoSEQ multiplex PCR assay. Drawn from immuneACCESS, this table holds only the in-frame rearrangements with V and J called that TCRdb kept. Clones are partly lost; checked studies trace under half to an unresolved V gene and leave the rest unexplained. Recorded for this sample are about 250,000 clones; 86% of them occurred a single time. The top ten hold approximately 6.2% of the sample. Material for sequencing was peripheral blood. Receptor source: an elderly woman with COVID-19, enrolled during active disease.

The V and J genes are TRBV2 and TRBJ1-5; 7 bases match TRBD1. The CDR3 has 15 amino acids. Germline CDR1 SNHLY, CDR2 FYNNEI. J lost 4 bases, V lost 2 bases, and 5 bases had no gene match. CDR3 sequence reads: CASSESGQANQPQHF. The DNA of the CDR3 is TGTGCCAGCAGTGAATCAGGACAGGCTAATCAGCCCCAGCATTTT.

The J gene is TRBJ1-1, the V gene TRBV30; the D is unclear. The V gene's germline CDR1 is GTSNPN and CDR2 SVGIG (reference sequence). The CDR3 runs to 14 residues. V gave up 2 bases and J gave up 1 base, with 11 bases separating them. The CDR3 DNA reads as TGTGCCTGGAGTCCCCACTCCGGGAACACTGAAGCTTTCTTT. This translates into CAWSPHSGNTEAFF.

This clone was picked up a small number of times. The V gene is TRBV20-1, the J gene TRBJ1-1; D remains ambiguous. Germline CDR1 is DFQATT and CDR2 is SNEGSKA (reference sequence). This CDR3 spans 11 amino acids. Trimming shortened V by 4 bases and J by 2 bases, and 5 bases separated the two germline ends. The CDR3, as DNA: TGCAGTGCTATTAAAAACACTGAAGCTTTCTTT. Its translation: CSAIKNTEAFF.

The V and J genes are TRBV18 and TRBJ1-4; D gene unclear. The CDR3 is made up of 17 amino acids. The germline V gene has CDR1 KGHSH and CDR2 LQKENI. Trimming shortened V by 0 bases and J by 0 bases, and 11 bases separated the two germline ends. The CDR3 here is CASSPPNRQATNEKLFF. CDR3 DNA sequence: TGTGCCAGCTCACCACCGAACAGACAAGCAACTAATGAAAAACTGTTTTTT.

The V and J genes are TRBV6-5 and TRBJ2-2, with D perhaps TRBD2 (6 bases). Trimming stripped 6 bases from V and 1 base from J, with 12 bases between. The germline V gene has CDR1 MNHEY and CDR2 SVGAGI. The CDR3 covers 15 residues. The CDR3 region is CASRDPGVNTGELFF. The CDR3 DNA reads TGTGCCAGCAGAGACCCGGGGGTGAACACCGGGGAGCTGTTTTTT.

The chain combines TRBV5-1 with TRBJ2-3; TRBD2 matches 7 bases. The CDR3 loop spans 16 amino acids. After removal of 3 bases from V and 0 bases from J, the junction contained 7 bases not matched to a gene. From germline, CDR1 is SGHRS and CDR2 YFSETQ. The CDR3 loop is CASSSPSGGSTDTQYF. The CDR3 DNA is TGCGCCAGCAGCTCCCCTAGCGGCGGGAGCACAGATACGCAGTATTTT.

The V and J genes are TRBV5-1 and TRBJ1-2; 7 bases agree with TRBD1. Germline lookup yields CDR1 SGHRS and CDR2 YFSETQ. CDR3 length equals 15 residues. With V trimmed by 3 bases and J by 1 base, 6 bases remained unmatched. The CDR3 DNA reads TGCGCCAGCAGCTCGACGACAGGGATTAACTATGGCTACACCTTC. It specifies CASSSTTGINYGYTF.

CDR3 residues: CASRSEGVGTSGITSTDTQYF. CDR3 in DNA: TGTGCAAGTCGTTCCGAAGGCGTTGGGACTAGCGGGATCACTAGCACAGATACGCAGTATTTT. The chain is built from TRBV12-2 and TRBJ2-3; the D segment call TRBD2 is taken from the table without a DNA check. TRBV12-2 is a documented pseudogene. This CDR3 is 21 amino acids long.

The chain couples TRBV11-2 to TRBJ1-4; no clear D gene. The CDR3 covers 13 residues. Germline V gene sequence: CDR1 SGHAT, CDR2 FQNNGV. V was clipped by 4 bases and J by 5 bases, with 8 bases between them. CDR3 protein: CASSSRGNEKLFF. The DNA of the CDR3 is TGTGCCAGCAGCTCACGCGGCAATGAAAAACTGTTTTTT.

The CDR3 loop is CASSQPGTDNEQFF. The CDR3 DNA sequence: TGCGCCAGCAGCCAACCCGGGACAGATAATGAGCAGTTCTTC. The J gene is TRBJ2-1, the V gene TRBV4-1; 7 bases line up with TRBD1. J lost 7 bases, V lost 2 bases, and 5 bases had no gene match. Germline assignment: CDR1 MGHRA and CDR2 YSYEKL. This CDR3 spans 14 amino acids.

The chain uses TRBV28 and TRBJ2-6; no clear D gene. The CDR3 covers 15 residues. Germline CDR1 and CDR2: MDHEN and SYDVKM. V was clipped by 2 bases and J by 1 base, with 6 bases between them. The CDR3 loop is CASSLRGSGANVLTF. The CDR3 DNA reads TGTGCCAGCAGTTTAAGAGGTTCTGGGGCCAACGTCCTGACTTTC.

This rearrangement joins TRBV6-5 to TRBJ2-3; 9 positions match TRBD2. This CDR3 has 15 amino acids. Trimming took 0 bases from V and 5 from J; bases not matched to a gene: 3. Germline CDR1 and CDR2: MNHEY and SVGAGI. Here the CDR3 reads CASSYSFSGGDTQYF. The CDR3 region has the DNA TGTGCCAGCAGTTACTCGTTTAGCGGGGGAGATACGCAGTATTTT.

The genes are TRBV3-1 (or the pseudogene TRBV3-2) and TRBJ1-1, with 10 positions matching TRBD1. This CDR3 region has 16 residues. V trimming: 4 bases; J trimming: 5 bases; junction bases outside the gene matches: 10. Germline lookup yields CDR1 LGHDT and CDR2 YNNKEL (reference sequence). CDR3 sequence: CASSPLGDRGWTEAFF. Written as DNA, the CDR3 is TGTGCCAGCAGCCCCCTGGGGGACAGGGGTTGGACTGAAGCTTTCTTT.

This sequence joins TRBV7-2 and TRBJ2-3, with TRBD2 matching 9 bases. The germline V gene encodes CDR1 SGHTA and CDR2 FQGNSA. V dropped 2 bases and J dropped 4; count of bases not matched to a gene: 7. The CDR3 sequence is 16 residues long. CDR3 bases: TGTGCCAGCAGCTTAATTCCGGGACTAGCCGCAGATACGCAGTATTTT. Residues: CASSLIPGLAADTQYF.

The chain couples TRBV18 to TRBJ2-2; D unresolved. V lost 3 bases to trimming and J lost 2 bases, with 4 bases between them. Germline V lookup: CDR1 KGHSH, CDR2 LQKENI. There are 13 residues in the CDR3. The CDR3 DNA is TGTGCCAGCTCACCTCTTAACACCGGGGAGCTGTTTTTT. This codes for CASSPLNTGELFF. The variable domain in full, with the rest retrieved from reference TRBV18 and TRBJ2-2, is NAGVMQNPRHLVRRRGQEARLRCSPMKGHSHVYWYRQLPEEGLKFMVYLQKENIIDESGMPKERFSAEFPKEGPSILRIQQVVRGDSAAYFCASSPLNTGELFFGEGSRLTVL.

The chain employs TRBV29-1 and TRBJ1-2; D is perhaps TRBD1 (5 bases). The CDR3 has 13 amino acids. The germline V gene has CDR1 SQVTM and CDR2 ANQGSEA. V lost 5 bases and J lost 8, with 18 bases in between. This CDR3 is CSVPQGLNSGYTF. In DNA form, the CDR3 reads TGCAGCGTTCCTCAGGGACTTAACAGCGGCTACACCTTC.

The chain links TRBV27 to TRBJ1-1, with 7 bases aligning to TRBD1. This CDR3 has 15 amino acids. Germline loops: CDR1 MNHEY, CDR2 SMNVEV (reference sequence). V lost 3 bases to trimming and J lost 1 base; unmatched junction nucleotides: 5. CDR3 in amino acids: CASSFRQGANTEAFF. Here the CDR3 DNA reads TGTGCCAGCAGTTTCCGACAGGGTGCGAACACTGAAGCTTTCTTT.